This T cell receptor (beta chain) was found in a study of cytomegalovirus exposure and HLA in healthy donors. Healthy individuals who donated bone marrow served as the donors. Germline V gives CDR1 SGHRS, CDR2 YFSETQ. V trimming: 0 bases; J trimming: 6 bases; junction bases outside the gene matches: 4. This CDR3 has 15 amino acids. PCR employed 60 Vbeta and 13 Jbeta primers. Measured with immunoSEQ multiplex PCR; TCRdb has only the in-frame clones, and not every one. Found here are some 170,000 clones, roughly 78% of them singletons; the top ten hold 2.1%. What was sequenced was PBMCs. The receptor's source is a man aged 35-49 years in good health and CMV-seronegative. The rearrangement links TRBV5-1 to TRBJ1-4; TRBD1 matches at 8 bases. The CDR3 sequence is CASSLAAGGHEKLFF. CDR3 in DNA: TGCGCCAGCAGCTTGGCCGCAGGGGGCCATGAAAAACTGTTTTTT. The variable domain in full, with the rest retrieved from reference TRBV5-1 and TRBJ1-4, is KAGVTQTPRYLIKTRGQQVTLSCSPISGHRSVSWYQQTPGQGLQFLFEYFSETQRNKGNFPGRFSGRQFSNSRSEMNVSTLELGDSALYLCASSLAAGGHEKLFFGSGTQLSVL.